This TCR beta chain originates from a study of T cell clones after liver transplantation. Study at large: TCRbeta sequencing after a pre-transplant mixed lymphocyte reaction identified graft-donor-reactive clones, later tracked in post-transplant blood. Pre-transplant mixed lymphocyte reactions yielded third-party-reactive TCRbeta sequences as comparators for graft-donor-reactive sequences.

Per the germline V gene, CDR1 is SGHRS and CDR2 is YFSETQ. The CDR3 runs 14 residues. The V end lost 6 bases, the J end lost 4 bases, and 15 bases lay between the germline ends. About this clone itself: What it binds is unknown.

Assay used: immunoSEQ multiplex PCR; TCRdb lists only in-frame clones, some missing. In the table there are roughly 70,000 clones, roughly 90% of which are singletons. Study-wide points: Graft donor-reactive T cells may have migrated into the graft rather than being deleted. The donor-reactive repertoire was only partly measurable in a couple of subjects, lacking donor cells.

Source: CD4+ T cells from blood, taken before liver transplant. The sequence was collected from a human donor who received a liver transplant. The chain carries TRBV5-1 and TRBJ2-3; a possible D gene is TRBD2 (6 bases). CDR3: CASTENPGADTQYF. The CDR3 DNA sequence: TGCGCCAGCACTGAAAACCCGGGGGCAGATACGCAGTATTTT.